These T cell receptor beta chains were read from a single sample in a study of cytomegalovirus exposure and HLA in healthy donors. Generated by immunoSEQ multiplex PCR, the TCRdb table keeps only in-frame clones and is missing some. The sample has approximately 140,000 clones, 70% to 80% seen once; the top ten hold around 2%. Material for sequencing was PBMCs. The receptor source for this set is a woman between 45 and 65 years old in good health and CMV-seronegative. Both conserved end residues are part of each CDR3. A D gene is named only where the DNA matches it firmly. Expanded clones get a size class; other rows say once, few or many, or leave the size out.

clone_size j_call d_call v_call cdr3_aa cdr3_nt
. TRBJ1-4 TRBD1 TRBV7-9 CASSLAATGGGEKLFF TGTGCCAGCAGCTTAGCGGCGACAGGGGGGGGTGAAAAACTGTTTTTT
. TRBJ1-2 TRBD1 TRBV6-5 CASSFWTGLPEYGYTF TGTGCCAGCAGTTTTTGGACAGGGCTTCCTGAATACGGCTACACCTTC
. TRBJ2-3 . TRBV30 CAWSETTPSATQYF TGTGCCTGGAGTGAGACTACCCCGTCGGCTACGCAGTATTTT
. TRBJ1-2 . TRBV7-9 CASSLAGAYGYTF TGTGCCAGCAGCTTAGCGGGAGCGTATGGCTACACCTTC
. TRBJ2-5 . TRBV7-6 CASSTRDLETQYF TGTGCCAGCAGCACGCGGGATTTGGAGACCCAGTACTTC
few TRBJ2-3 TRBD2 TRBV13 CASIAVGGRDDTQYF TGTGCCAGCATCGCAGTAGGCGGGAGGGATGATACGCAGTATTTT
. TRBJ1-5 . TRBV9 CASSPTGISNQPQHF TGTGCCAGCAGCCCGACGGGGATTAGCAATCAGCCCCAGCATTTT
. TRBJ2-7 . TRBV19 CASSIRWQHASGEQYF TGTGCCAGTAGTATTAGGTGGCAGCATGCCTCGGGGGAGCAGTACTTC
once TRBJ1-2 . TRBV4-3 CASSQVGLADNYGYTF TGCGCCAGCAGCCAAGTGGGCTTAGCGGATAACTATGGCTACACCTTC
. TRBJ1-2 TRBD1 TRBV6-1 CASRGGGGYTF TGTGCCAGCCGAGGGGGCGGCGGCTACACCTTC
few TRBJ1-2 . TRBV7-9 CASSLGNRAYGYTF TGTGCCAGCAGCCTTGGCAACAGGGCCTATGGCTACACCTTC
. TRBJ2-7 . TRBV29-1 CSVGPTGFYEQYF TGCAGCGTTGGACCCACAGGATTCTACGAGCAGTACTTC
once TRBJ2-2 . TRBV28 CASSLAGFDAGELFF TGTGCCAGCAGTTTAGCGGGGTTCGATGCCGGGGAGCTGTTTTTT
. TRBJ1-1 . TRBV10-3 CAISEPGRGKNTEAFF TGTGCCATCAGTGAACCGGGAAGGGGGAAGAACACTGAAGCTTTCTTT
. TRBJ2-1 TRBD2 TRBV7-3 CASSPPVAGGEQFF TGTGCCAGCAGCCCGCCGGTGGCGGGAGGTGAGCAGTTCTTC
. TRBJ2-7 TRBD1 TRBV30 CAWSDGGQASYEQYF TGTGCCTGGAGTGACGGGGGACAGGCTTCCTACGAGCAGTACTTC
. TRBJ1-5 . TRBV5-6 CASSPGGRYSNQPQHF TGTGCCAGCAGCCCAGGTGGGAGGTATAGCAATCAGCCCCAGCATTTT
. TRBJ1-1 TRBD1 TRBV6-5 CASSRDRVLSEAFF TGTGCCAGCAGCCGGGACAGGGTTCTATCTGAAGCTTTCTTT
. TRBJ1-1 . TRBV25-1 CASSEFGHRQNTEAFF TGTGCCAGCAGTGAATTCGGACATAGACAAAACACTGAAGCTTTCTTT
. TRBJ1-2 . TRBV5-1 CASSLEGVYGYPF TGCGCCAGCAGCTTGGAAGGGGTCTATGGCTACCCCTTC
once TRBJ1-2 TRBD1 TRBV9 CASTPDRDNYGYTF TGTGCCAGCACCCCGGACAGGGACAACTATGGCTACACCTTC
. TRBJ2-7 TRBD2 TRBV5-1 CASSTTSGKIYEQYF TGCGCCAGCAGCACGACTAGCGGGAAAATCTACGAGCAGTACTTC
. TRBJ1-4 TRBD1 TRBV7-8 CASSFDRADEKLFF TGTGCCAGCAGCTTTGACAGGGCGGATGAAAAACTGTTTTTT
. TRBJ2-5 TRBD2 TRBV18 CASSPEISAGGQETQYF TGTGCCAGCTCACCAGAGATATCGGCGGGAGGGCAAGAGACCCAGTACTTC
. TRBJ2-5 . TRBV29-1 CSGGSETQYF TGCAGCGGGGGCAGCGAGACCCAGTACTTC
. TRBJ1-1 TRBD1 TRBV27 CASSNRGRRDTEAFF TGTGCCAGCAGTAACAGGGGGCGTAGGGACACTGAAGCTTTCTTT